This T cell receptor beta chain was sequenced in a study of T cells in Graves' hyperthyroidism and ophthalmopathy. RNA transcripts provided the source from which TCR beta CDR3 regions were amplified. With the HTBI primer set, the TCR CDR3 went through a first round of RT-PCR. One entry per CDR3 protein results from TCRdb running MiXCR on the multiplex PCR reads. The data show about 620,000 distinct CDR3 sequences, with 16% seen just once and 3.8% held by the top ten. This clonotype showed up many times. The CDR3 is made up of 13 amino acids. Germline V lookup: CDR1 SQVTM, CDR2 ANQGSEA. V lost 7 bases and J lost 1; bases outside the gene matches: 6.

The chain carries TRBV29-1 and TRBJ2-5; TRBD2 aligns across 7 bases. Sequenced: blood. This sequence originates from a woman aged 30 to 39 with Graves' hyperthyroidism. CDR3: CSARGGVQETQYF. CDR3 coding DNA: TGCAGCGCACGTGGGGGGGTCCAAGAGACCCAGTACTTC.